Shown below are 24 T cell receptor beta chains from a single sample sequenced in a study of PD-1 blockade in classical Hodgkin lymphoma (dated by TCRdb to about 2020). The time point label of this sample denotes: cycle 2 day 1 (C2D1) of nivolumab. All trial patients had relapsed after autologous stem cell transplantation, with cohorts A, B and C differing in prior brentuximab vedotin exposure. Libraries were constructed by the immunoSEQ multiplex PCR assay. TCRdb obtained this table from immuneACCESS and retained in-frame rearrangements with V and J assigned. These tables miss some clones; where compared with another copy, unresolved V genes account for less than half of the shortfall, and the remainder is unexplained. For this sample there are some 16,000 clones; approximately 88% appear just once. Together, the top ten hold approximately 40% of the sample. Sample: peripheral blood mononuclear cells (PBMCs), taken before the second cycle of nivolumab. These receptors were taken from a human donor with classical Hodgkin lymphoma.

V gene TRBV25-1 combines with J gene TRBJ2-7; no definite D call. Germline V gene lookup returns CDR1 MGHDK and CDR2 SYGVNS. V lost 2 bases and J 2 bases, leaving 10 bases between the germline ends. CDR3 length equals 14 residues. In DNA form, the CDR3 reads TGTGCCAGCAGTGAAAAGGTAGGCCCCTACGAGCAGTACTTC. Amino acids: CASSEKVGPYEQYF.

The V and J genes are TRBV7-3 and TRBJ2-7; the D gene could be TRBD1 or TRBD2 (7 bases each). Germline V gene lookup returns CDR1 SGHTA and CDR2 FQGTGA. The CDR3 runs to 15 residues. Trimming pared 5 bases from V and 2 bases from J, leaving 16 bases between. CDR3 sequence (DNA): TGTGCCAGCAGCCCAGGGGGGGGGACTGCCTACGAGCAGTACTTC. Its protein product is CASSPGGGTAYEQYF.

V is TRBV5-4 and J is TRBJ2-2; D is perhaps TRBD1 or TRBD2 (5 bases each). CDR1 and CDR2 from the germline V gene are SGHNT and YYREEE (reference sequence). The CDR3 is 16 amino acids. V was clipped by 4 bases and J by 5 bases, with 18 bases between them. The CDR3 loop reads CASSGTGPRETGELFF. CDR3 nucleotide sequence: TGTGCCAGCAGCGGGACCGGGCCCAGGGAGACCGGGGAGCTGTTTTTT.

The chain joins TRBV5-4 to TRBJ2-1, with 11 positions matching TRBD2. This CDR3 spans 15 amino acids. With 4 bases clipped from V and 9 bases from J, the junction kept 9 bases outside the gene matches. Germline CDR1 SGHNT, CDR2 YYREEE (reference sequence). DNA of the CDR3: TGTGCCAGCAGCCCTACTAGCGGGAGTATTCGTGAGCAGTTCTTC. The encoded protein is CASSPTSGSIREQFF.

Only one count was recorded for this clone. J is TRBJ1-2 and V is TRBV6-6; no clear D. This CDR3 comprises 12 residues. The V gene lost 6 bases and the J gene lost 1 base, with 6 bases spanning the gap. Germline V gene sequence: CDR1 MNHNY, CDR2 SVGAGI (reference sequence). CDR3 in DNA: TGTGCCAGCAGCGACTTTAACTATGGCTACACCTTC. Amino acids: CASSDFNYGYTF.

This sequence joins TRBV5-1 and TRBJ2-1, with TRBD1 as a possible D gene (6 bases). Per germline, CDR1 SGHRS and CDR2 YFSETQ. This CDR3 is 15 amino acids long. V lost 0 bases and J lost 4, with 11 bases in between. The CDR3 here is CASSLEQGRYNEQFF. CDR3 sequence (DNA): TGCGCCAGCAGCTTGGAACAGGGCCGATACAATGAGCAGTTCTTC.

This chain links TRBV6-5 with TRBJ2-5; D ambiguous. With 2 bases removed from V and 0 bases from J, the gap between germline ends came to 4 bases. Germline V gene sequence: CDR1 MNHEY, CDR2 SVGAGI. CDR3 length: 13 amino acids. Here the CDR3 reads CASSYIYQETQYF. In nucleotides, the CDR3 is TGTGCCAGCAGTTACATCTACCAAGAGACCCAGTACTTC.

The chain recombines TRBV5-1 with TRBJ2-1; D uncertain. This CDR3 has 13 residues. Between the trimmed V and J ends, which lost 2 bases and 6 bases, there was a span of 9 bases. Germline V CDR1 and CDR2: SGHRS, YFSETQ. The CDR3 here is CASSFYSFNEQFF. The CDR3, as DNA: TGCGCCAGCAGCTTTTACAGTTTCAATGAGCAGTTCTTC.

This clone was detected only a few times. V is TRBV2 and J is TRBJ1-5; perhaps TRBD1 as D (6 bases). The V end lost 3 bases, the J end lost 5 bases, and 8 bases lay between the germline ends. Per germline, CDR1 SNHLY and CDR2 FYNNEI. The CDR3 is 13 amino acids. The CDR3 nucleotides read TGTGCCAGCAGTGAGCCAGGGGATCAGCCCCAGCATTTT. As protein: CASSEPGDQPQHF.

The chain carries TRBV5-1 and TRBJ2-3, with TRBD2 matching 10 bases. With V trimmed by 0 bases and J by 2 bases, 3 bases remained unmatched. The germline gives CDR1 SGHRS, CDR2 YFSETQ. The CDR3 consists of 16 residues. CDR3 in amino acids: CASSLEAGGSTDTQYF. The CDR3 region has the DNA TGCGCCAGCAGCTTGGAAGCGGGGGGGTCCACAGATACGCAGTATTTT.

The chain joins TRBV6-4 to TRBJ2-2; D might be TRBD1 (6 bases). Germline values: CDR1 MRHNA, CDR2 SNTAGT. Trimming took 3 bases from V and 6 from J, leaving 11 bases between them. The CDR3 spans 14 residues. The DNA of the CDR3 is TGTGCCAGCAGTGAAATGGGGGCCCCCGGGGAGCTGTTTTTT. Translation: CASSEMGAPGELFF.

The chain couples TRBV15 to TRBJ2-2; 11 bases line up with TRBD2. Trimming removed 1 base from V and 5 bases from J; junction bases left unmatched: 6. The CDR3 extends over 17 amino acids. Germline V lookup: CDR1 LNHNV, CDR2 YYDKDF (reference sequence). This CDR3 reads CATSRGSSGGATGELFF. The CDR3 coding sequence is TGTGCCACCAGCAGAGGTAGTAGCGGGGGGGCAACCGGGGAGCTGTTTTTT.

The CDR3 here is CASSAGGRLAKNIQYF. The CDR3 region has the DNA TGTGCCAGCAGCGCGGGCGGGAGGCTGGCCAAAAACATTCAGTACTTC. The V call is TRBV9, the J call TRBJ2-4; 8 bases line up with TRBD2. Germline values: CDR1 SGDLS, CDR2 YYNGEE. The V and J ends lost 3 bases and 1 base, in that order; junction bases with no gene match: 6. The CDR3 spans 16 residues.

The chain links TRBV6-6 to TRBJ1-5; D perhaps matches TRBD1 (5 bases). With 5 bases removed from V and 4 bases from J, the gap between germline ends came to 9 bases. The germline V gene has CDR1 MNHNY and CDR2 SVGAGI (reference sequence). The CDR3 extends over 13 amino acids. DNA for the CDR3: TGTGCCAGCAGTCAGGGAGGTAATCAGCCCCAGCATTTT. It encodes CASSQGGNQPQHF.

This clone was seen a handful of times. The V call is TRBV2, the J call TRBJ1-5; no firm D call. Germline CDR1 reads SNHLY; CDR2 reads FYNNEI. Trimming removed 6 bases at V and 5 bases at J, with 17 bases between. The CDR3 loop spans 15 amino acids. CDR3 in amino acids: CASRGDVPSHQPQHF. The DNA of the CDR3 is TGTGCCAGCAGGGGAGACGTCCCAAGCCATCAGCCCCAGCATTTT.

The J gene is TRBJ2-7, the V gene TRBV27; 12 bases match TRBD2. The CDR3 runs 14 residues. Germline trimming cut 7 bases from V and 6 bases from J; bases unmatched to any gene: 7. Germline V gene data show CDR1 as MNHEY and CDR2 as SMNVEV (reference sequence). The CDR3 spells CASTERTSGVEQYF. The DNA for the CDR3 is TGTGCCAGCACCGAGAGGACTAGCGGGGTCGAGCAGTACTTC.

This clone was detected a few times. The chain is built from TRBV7-9 and TRBJ2-1, with D possibly matching TRBD2 (6 bases). Trimming left V 3 bases short and J 5 bases short, with 20 bases between. CDR1 is SEHNR, CDR2 FQNEAQ, per germline (reference sequence). The CDR3 runs to 17 residues. The CDR3 reads CASSFGRVGSRDNEQFF. The CDR3 region has the DNA TGTGCCAGCAGCTTCGGCCGGGTCGGGAGCCGGGACAATGAGCAGTTCTTC.

The chain recombines TRBV7-9 with TRBJ2-5, with D possibly being TRBD1 (5 bases). The better agreement between TRBJ2-7 and the DNA end casts doubt on the J call. This CDR3 spans 13 amino acids. Germline V gives CDR1 SEHNR, CDR2 FQNEAQ (reference sequence). The CDR3 spells CASSPKGPYEQYF. As DNA, the CDR3 is TGTGCCAGCAGCCCCAAGGGGCCCTACGAGCAGTACTTC.

J is TRBJ1-1 and V is TRBV28, with D unresolved. CDR3 length: 12 residues. Trimming pared 10 bases from V and 6 bases from J, leaving 15 bases between. Germline values: CDR1 MDHEN, CDR2 SYDVKM. The CDR3 DNA follows: TGTGCCACCGCCCCGGGCGAAGCTGAAGCTTTCTTT. Residues: CATAPGEAEAFF. The variable domain in full, completed from reference TRBV28 and TRBJ1-1, reads DVKVTQSSRYLVKRTGEKVFLECVQDMDHENMFWYRQDPGLGLRLIYFSYDVKMKEKGDIPEGYSVSREKKERFSLILESASTNQTSMYLCATAPGEAEAFFGQGTRLTVV.

This chain links TRBV15 with TRBJ2-7, with D hard to call. With 0 bases removed from V and 3 bases from J, the gap between germline ends came to 12 bases. Looked up from germline, CDR1 is LNHNV and CDR2 is YYDKDF (reference sequence). CDR3 size: 15 residues. CDR3 in DNA: TGTGCCACCAGCAGAGACTTTAGGACCTTCTACGAGCAGTACTTC. Protein: CATSRDFRTFYEQYF.

This chain joins TRBV7-2 and TRBJ2-7; TRBD1 might be the D (5 bases). This CDR3 region has 14 residues. In germline, CDR1 is SGHTA, CDR2 FQGNSA. Trimming took 1 base from V and 7 from J, leaving 14 bases between them. The CDR3 sequence: CASSLEYRFGEQYF. CDR3 DNA: TGTGCCAGCAGCTTAGAATACAGGTTTGGGGAGCAGTACTTC.

V is TRBV7-9 and J is TRBJ2-1; 7 nucleotides match TRBD1. The V segment lost 3 bases and the J segment 5 bases; nucleotides outside the gene matches: 7. The CDR3 loop spans 15 amino acids. CDR1 SEHNR and CDR2 FQNEAQ come from the germline V gene (reference sequence). This chain's CDR3 is CASSFRTGWDNEQFF. For the CDR3, the DNA is TGTGCCAGCAGCTTCCGGACAGGATGGGACAATGAGCAGTTCTTC. The entire variable domain, with the rest obtained from reference TRBV7-9 and TRBJ2-1, is as follows: DTGVSQNPRHKITKRGQNVTFRCDPISEHNRLYWYRQTLGQGPEFLTYFQNEAQLEKSRLLSDRFSAERPKGSFSTLEIQRTEQGDSAMYLCASSFRTGWDNEQFFGPGTRLTVL.

The chain couples TRBV5-1 to TRBJ1-3; D call uncertain. From germline, CDR1 is SGHRS and CDR2 YFSETQ. The CDR3 spans 15 residues. V was pared by 1 base and J by 3 bases, with 11 bases between. The CDR3 sequence: CASSLPRIDGNTIYF. Written as DNA, the CDR3 is TGCGCCAGCAGCTTGCCCAGGATAGATGGAAACACCATATATTTT.

A remark on this clone: Germline is not matched at one junction end, which may reflect a read error. This chain links TRBV2 with TRBJ1-5; TRBD1 might be the D (5 bases). The germline CDR1 and CDR2 sequences are SNHLY and FYNNEI. This CDR3 is built from 14 residues. CDR3 nucleotides: TGTGCCAGCAGGTATGACAGAAGCAATAAGCCCCAGCATTTT. Amino acid sequence: CASRYDRSNKPQHF. The full variable domain, rest sourced from reference TRBV2 and TRBJ1-5, is EPEVTQTPSHQVTQMGQEVILRCVPISNHLYFYWYRQILGQKVEFLVSFYNNEISEKSEIFDDQFSVERPDGSNFTLKIRSTKLEDSAMYFCASRYDRSNKPQHFGDGTRLSIL.